This T cell receptor (beta chain) originates from a study of blood T cell repertoires in COVID-19. At the level of the study: Sources were T cells, B-cell-depleted T cells, or PBMCs; the material itself was cDNA or gDNA.

This CDR3 has 15 amino acids. V was clipped by 1 base and J by 4 bases; unmatched bases: 5. The germline V gene encodes CDR1 SGHRS and CDR2 YFSETQ. Profiled with immunoSEQ multiplex PCR; TCRdb holds only in-frame clones, not every one. The sample yields about 400,000 clones, 88% seen once. Clinical history reported by participants formed the basis on which cohorts were assigned. This TCR was sampled from a woman between 40 and 50 years old with acute COVID-19. V usage is TRBV5-1 and J usage is TRBJ1-2, with TRBD1 identical over 9 bases. Sequenced input: PBMCs or T cells enriched from blood (not recorded which). The CDR3 DNA sequence: TGCGCCAGCAGCTTGACAGGGGGCGCCTCCTATGGCTACACCTTC. Protein: CASSLTGGASYGYTF.